This T cell receptor (beta chain) was observed in a study of T-cell reconstitution after alpha-beta-depleted transplantation in children. Unique molecular identifiers tagged the TCRbeta library. TCRdb ran MiXCR on the PCR reads and lists one entry per CDR3 protein. The sample yields approximately 510,000 distinct CDR3 sequences, 15% to 20% seen once. This CDR3 contains 17 residues. With V trimmed by 1 base and J by 2 bases, 9 bases remained unmatched. CDR1 and CDR2 from the germline V gene are SGHTA and FQGTGA. This clonotype was counted a few times. The sequence came from a human donor who donated a stem cell graft to a child with acute lymphoblastic leukemia. The V call is TRBV7-3, the J call TRBJ2-3, with 7 nucleotides matching TRBD2. The sample was PBMCs from the stem cell graft donor, taken from the stem cell graft. The CDR3 bases are TGTGCCAGCAGCTTAATCGCTGCGGGAGAAGACACAGATACGCAGTATTTT. Translation gives CASSLIAAGEDTDTQYF.